This T cell receptor beta chain was captured in a study of CD8 T cells in Susac syndrome. FACS was used to enrich TEMRA cells, whereas the CD8+ and CD4+ T cells were obtained by negative isolation. The RNA input was about 0.5 to 1 ug, and it was reverse transcribed with random hexamers. The CDR3 of TCR beta was amplified by immunoSEQ multiplex PCR across 54 Vbeta and 13 Jbeta. Via MiXCR, TCRdb re-called the immunoSEQ multiplex PCR reads, giving one row per CDR3 protein. The sample lists approximately 190,000 distinct CDR3 sequences, about 95% seen once, with about 0.087% in the top ten. The CDR3 extends over 14 amino acids. CDR1 and CDR2 from the germline V gene are SGDLS and YYNGEE. Trimming removed 0 bases at V and 1 base at J, with 7 bases between.

The receptor was isolated from a human donor with multiple sclerosis. V is TRBV9 and J is TRBJ2-5; unclear D gene. The sample consisted of CD4+ T cells from PBMCs. The CDR3 DNA is TGTGCCAGCAGCGTAGAAGGCCTCCAAGAGACCCAGTACTTC. This sequence encodes CASSVEGLQETQYF.